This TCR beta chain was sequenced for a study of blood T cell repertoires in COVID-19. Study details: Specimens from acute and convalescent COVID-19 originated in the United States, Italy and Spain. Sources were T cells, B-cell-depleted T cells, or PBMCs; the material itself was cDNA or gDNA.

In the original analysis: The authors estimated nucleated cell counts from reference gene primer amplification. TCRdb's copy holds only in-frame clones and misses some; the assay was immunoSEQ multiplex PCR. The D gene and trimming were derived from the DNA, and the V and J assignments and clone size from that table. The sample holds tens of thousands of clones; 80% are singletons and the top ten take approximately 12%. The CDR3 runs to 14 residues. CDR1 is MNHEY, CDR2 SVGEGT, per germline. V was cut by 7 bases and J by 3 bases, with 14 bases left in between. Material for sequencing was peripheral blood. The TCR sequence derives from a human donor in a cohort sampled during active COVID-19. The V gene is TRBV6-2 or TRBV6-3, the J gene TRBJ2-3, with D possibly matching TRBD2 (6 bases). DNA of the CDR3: TGTGCCAGCACCCCCCGCGGGACTACAGATACGCAGTATTTT. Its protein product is CASTPRGTTDTQYF.